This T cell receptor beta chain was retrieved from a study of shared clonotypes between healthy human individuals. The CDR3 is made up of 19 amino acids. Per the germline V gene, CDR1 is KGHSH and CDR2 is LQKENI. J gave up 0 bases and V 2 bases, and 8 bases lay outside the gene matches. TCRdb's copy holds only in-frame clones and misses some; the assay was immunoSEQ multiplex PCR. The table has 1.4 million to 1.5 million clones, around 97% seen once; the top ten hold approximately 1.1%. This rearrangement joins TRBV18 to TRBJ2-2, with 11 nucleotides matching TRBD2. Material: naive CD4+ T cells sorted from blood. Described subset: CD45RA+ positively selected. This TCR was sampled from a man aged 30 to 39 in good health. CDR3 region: CASSPNIRLAGTNTGELFF. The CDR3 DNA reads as TGTGCCAGCTCACCAAATATTAGACTAGCGGGGACGAACACCGGGGAGCTGTTTTTT.